Below, one TCR beta chain is given with its context. Its target is unknown. These data are taken from a study of T cell responses to AZD1222 COVID-19 vaccine. Study details: Pooling covered second doses at about 4 or about 12 weeks.

Repertoires were generated with immunoSEQ multiplex PCR, while TCRdb's copy carries only in-frame clones and drops some. Of about 140,000 clones listed, more than 85% were seen once; the top ten hold roughly 3.1%. V lost 4 bases and J 4 bases, leaving 18 bases between the germline ends. The CDR3 loop spans 15 amino acids. Germline V gene sequence: CDR1 SQVTM, CDR2 ANQGSEA. Overall study findings and caveats: Repertoire collection took place solely once the T cell response had peaked. Donors were largely white British and mainly female; clonal diversity was possibly underestimated.

The origin of this receptor is an adult in good health. Sequenced here: peripheral blood, sampled on day 0 of AZD1222 vaccination. The gene calls are TRBV29-1 and TRBJ2-3; possibly TRBD1 for D (6 bases). The CDR3 here is CSVVFFTGIADTQYF. In DNA form, the CDR3 reads TGCAGCGTTGTATTCTTTACAGGGATCGCAGATACGCAGTATTTT.